The clone carrying this TCR beta chain was counted only a few times. The antigen remains unidentified. Researchers isolated at least 6 million PBMCs per sample. The data were taken from a study of blood T cells in healthy people across ages. Across the whole study: Per every two T cells, about one barcoded beta molecule was captured by template switching. General study findings and limits: Researchers report that TCR beta diversity correlated strongly with naive T cell percentage.

A sample-barcoded 5' primer and a J-beta primer mix were used in a second PCR of roughly 7 to 11 cycles. Sequencing recovered at least 2.5 million CDR3-containing paired-end reads from each sample. TCRdb recomputed calls from the 5' RACE reads with MiXCR, one row per CDR3 protein. The table includes around 870,000 distinct CDR3 sequences, 25% to 30% detected once. The V end lost 2 bases, the J end lost 7 bases, and 14 bases lay between the germline ends. The CDR3 contains 14 residues. CDR1 and CDR2 (germline): MDHEN, SYDVKM. The V and J genes are TRBV28 and TRBJ1-2; possibly TRBD1 for D (6 bases). Sequences were obtained from blood. The clonotype comes from a woman over 75 in good health. The CDR3 loop is CASSLPDSKFGYTF. DNA of the CDR3: TGTGCCAGCAGTTTACCGGACAGTAAATTTGGCTACACCTTC.